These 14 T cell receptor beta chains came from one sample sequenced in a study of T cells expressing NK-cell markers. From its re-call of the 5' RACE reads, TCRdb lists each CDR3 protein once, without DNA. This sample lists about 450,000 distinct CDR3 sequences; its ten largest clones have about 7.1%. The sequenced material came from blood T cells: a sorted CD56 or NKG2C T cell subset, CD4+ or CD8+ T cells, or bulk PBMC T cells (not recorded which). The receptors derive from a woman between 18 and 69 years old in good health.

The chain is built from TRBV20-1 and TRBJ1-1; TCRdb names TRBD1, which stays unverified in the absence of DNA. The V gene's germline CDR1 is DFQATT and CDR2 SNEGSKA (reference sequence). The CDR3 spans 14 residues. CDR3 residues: CSASGRQGSTEAFF.

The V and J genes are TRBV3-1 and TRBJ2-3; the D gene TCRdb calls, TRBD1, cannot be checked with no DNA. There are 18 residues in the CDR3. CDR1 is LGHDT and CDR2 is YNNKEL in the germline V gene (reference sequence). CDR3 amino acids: CASSQVVWAGVSTDTQYF.

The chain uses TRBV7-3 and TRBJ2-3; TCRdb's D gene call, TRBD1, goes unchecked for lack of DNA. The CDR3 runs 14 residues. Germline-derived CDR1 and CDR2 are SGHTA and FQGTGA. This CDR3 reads CASSLGTSRDTQYF.

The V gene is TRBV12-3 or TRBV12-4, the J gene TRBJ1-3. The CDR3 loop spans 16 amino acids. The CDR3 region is CASSFRTPRSGNTIYF.

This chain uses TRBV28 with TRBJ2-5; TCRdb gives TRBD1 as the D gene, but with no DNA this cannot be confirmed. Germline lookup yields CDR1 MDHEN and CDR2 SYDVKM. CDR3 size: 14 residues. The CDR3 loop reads CASSSPGAQETQYF.

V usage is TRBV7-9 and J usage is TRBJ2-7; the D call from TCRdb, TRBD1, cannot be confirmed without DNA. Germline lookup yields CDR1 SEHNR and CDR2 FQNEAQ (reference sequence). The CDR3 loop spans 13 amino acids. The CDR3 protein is CASSLGGASVQYF.

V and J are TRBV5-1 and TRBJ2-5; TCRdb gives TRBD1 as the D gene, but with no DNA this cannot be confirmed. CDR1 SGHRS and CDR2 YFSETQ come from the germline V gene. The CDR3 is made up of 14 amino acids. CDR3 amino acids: CASSGQGAEETQYF.

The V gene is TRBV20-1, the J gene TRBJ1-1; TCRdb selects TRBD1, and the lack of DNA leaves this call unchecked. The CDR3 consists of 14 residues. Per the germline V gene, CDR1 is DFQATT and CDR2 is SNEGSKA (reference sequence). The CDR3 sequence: CSASAFGRGAEAFF.

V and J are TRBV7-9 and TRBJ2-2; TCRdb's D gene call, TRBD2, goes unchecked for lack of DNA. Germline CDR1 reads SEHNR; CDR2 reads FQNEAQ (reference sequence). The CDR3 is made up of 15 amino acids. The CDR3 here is CASSFVEGNTGELFF.

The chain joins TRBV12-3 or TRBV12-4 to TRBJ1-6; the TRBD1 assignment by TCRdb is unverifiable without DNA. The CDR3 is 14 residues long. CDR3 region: CASSPGVKGPPLHF.

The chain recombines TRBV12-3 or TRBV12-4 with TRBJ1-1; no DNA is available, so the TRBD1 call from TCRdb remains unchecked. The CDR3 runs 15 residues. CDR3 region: CASSSPGQEGTEAFF.

The CDR3 loop reads CASSTGGSGYTF. The chain is built from TRBV6-5 and TRBJ1-2; absent DNA, TCRdb's TRBD1 call cannot be checked. CDR1 MNHEY and CDR2 SVGAGI come from the germline V gene. This CDR3 comprises 12 residues.

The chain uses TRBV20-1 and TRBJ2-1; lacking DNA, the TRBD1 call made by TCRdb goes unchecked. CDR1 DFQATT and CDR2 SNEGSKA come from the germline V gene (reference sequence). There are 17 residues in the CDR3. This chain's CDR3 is CSARDRGGFSSYNEQFF.

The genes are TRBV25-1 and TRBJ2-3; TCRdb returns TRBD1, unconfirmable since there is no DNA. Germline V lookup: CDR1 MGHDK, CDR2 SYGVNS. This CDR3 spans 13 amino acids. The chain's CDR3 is CASRGSGTDTQYF.